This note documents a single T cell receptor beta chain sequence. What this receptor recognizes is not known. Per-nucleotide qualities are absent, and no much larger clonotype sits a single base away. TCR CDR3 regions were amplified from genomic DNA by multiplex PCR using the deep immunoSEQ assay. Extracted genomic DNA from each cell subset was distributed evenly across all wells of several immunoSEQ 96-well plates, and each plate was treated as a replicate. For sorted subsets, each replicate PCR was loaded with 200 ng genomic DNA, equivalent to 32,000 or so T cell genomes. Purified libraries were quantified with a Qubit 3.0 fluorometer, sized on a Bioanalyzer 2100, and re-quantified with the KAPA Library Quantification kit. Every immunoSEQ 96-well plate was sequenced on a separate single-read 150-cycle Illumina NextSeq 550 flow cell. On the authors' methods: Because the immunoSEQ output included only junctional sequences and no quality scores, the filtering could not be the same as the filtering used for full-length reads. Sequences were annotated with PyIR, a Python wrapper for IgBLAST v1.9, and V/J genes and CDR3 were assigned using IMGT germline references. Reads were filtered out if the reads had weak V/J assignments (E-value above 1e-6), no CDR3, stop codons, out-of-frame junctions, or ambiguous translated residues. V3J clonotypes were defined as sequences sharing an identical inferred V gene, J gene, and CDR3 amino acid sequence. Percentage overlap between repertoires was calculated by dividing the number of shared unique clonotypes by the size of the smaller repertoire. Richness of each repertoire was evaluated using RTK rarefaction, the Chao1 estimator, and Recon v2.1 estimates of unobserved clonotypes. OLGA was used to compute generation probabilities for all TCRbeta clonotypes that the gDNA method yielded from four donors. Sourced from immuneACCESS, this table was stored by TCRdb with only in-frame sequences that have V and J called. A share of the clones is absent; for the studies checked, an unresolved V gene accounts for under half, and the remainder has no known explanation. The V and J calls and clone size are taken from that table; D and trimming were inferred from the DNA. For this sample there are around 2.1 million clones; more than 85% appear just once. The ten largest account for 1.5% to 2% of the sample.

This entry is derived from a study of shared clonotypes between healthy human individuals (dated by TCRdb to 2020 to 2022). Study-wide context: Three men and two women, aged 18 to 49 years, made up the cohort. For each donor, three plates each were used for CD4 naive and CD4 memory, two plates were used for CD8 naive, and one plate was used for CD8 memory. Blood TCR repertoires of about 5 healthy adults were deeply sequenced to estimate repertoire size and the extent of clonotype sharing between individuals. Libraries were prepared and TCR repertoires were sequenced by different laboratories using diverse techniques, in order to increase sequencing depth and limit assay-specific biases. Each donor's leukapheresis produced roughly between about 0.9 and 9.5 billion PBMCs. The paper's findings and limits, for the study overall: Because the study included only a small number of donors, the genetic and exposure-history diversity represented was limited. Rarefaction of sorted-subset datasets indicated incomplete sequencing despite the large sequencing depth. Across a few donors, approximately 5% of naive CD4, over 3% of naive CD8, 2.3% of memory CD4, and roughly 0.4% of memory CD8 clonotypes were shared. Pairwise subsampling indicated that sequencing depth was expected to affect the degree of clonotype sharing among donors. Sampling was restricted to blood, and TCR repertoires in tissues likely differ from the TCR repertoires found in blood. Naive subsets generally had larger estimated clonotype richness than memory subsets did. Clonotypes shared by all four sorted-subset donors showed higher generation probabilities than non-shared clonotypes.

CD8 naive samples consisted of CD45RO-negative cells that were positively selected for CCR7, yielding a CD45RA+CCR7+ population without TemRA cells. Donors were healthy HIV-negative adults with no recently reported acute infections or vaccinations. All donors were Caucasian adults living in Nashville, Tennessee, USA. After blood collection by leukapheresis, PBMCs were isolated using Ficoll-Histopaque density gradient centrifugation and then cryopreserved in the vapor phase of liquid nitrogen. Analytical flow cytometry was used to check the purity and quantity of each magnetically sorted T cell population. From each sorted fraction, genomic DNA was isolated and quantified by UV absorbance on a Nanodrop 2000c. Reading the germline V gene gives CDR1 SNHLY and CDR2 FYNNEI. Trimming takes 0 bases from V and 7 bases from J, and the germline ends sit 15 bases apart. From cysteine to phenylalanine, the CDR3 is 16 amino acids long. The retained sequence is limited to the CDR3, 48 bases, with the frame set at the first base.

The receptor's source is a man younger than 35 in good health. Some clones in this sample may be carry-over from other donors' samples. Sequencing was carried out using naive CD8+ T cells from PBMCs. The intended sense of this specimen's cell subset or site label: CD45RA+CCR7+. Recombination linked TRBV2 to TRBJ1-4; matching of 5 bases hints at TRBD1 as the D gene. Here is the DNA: TGTGCCAGCAGTGAAGCAGCAGGGTGGACTCTTGAAAAACTGTTTTTT. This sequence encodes CASSEAAGWTLEKLFF.